The 18 T cell receptor beta chains listed next were all sequenced from one sample in a study of beta chain features in type 1 diabetes. These receptors' antigens are unknown. Sequencing targeted expressed TCRB transcripts, as all isolated RNA had been reverse transcribed. Clones were sequenced by immunoSEQ multiplex PCR, and TCRdb holds only the in-frame ones, with some missing. The table lists about 280,000 clones, 15% of them singletons. Overall study findings and caveats: People with Type 1 diabetes carried modestly yet significantly shorter TCRB CDR3s in all four CD4+ subsets.

Sequenced sample: naive CD4+ T cells from blood. The receptors shown here come from a man aged 18-30 years with type 1 diabetes.

This clone appeared a few times. This chain joins TRBV30 and TRBJ2-7; D may be TRBD2 (6 bases). This CDR3 spans 13 amino acids. V was clipped by 5 bases and J by 5 bases, with 16 bases between them. Germline lookup yields CDR1 GTSNPN and CDR2 SVGIG (reference sequence). The CDR3 DNA sequence: TGTGCCTGGGTAGGAGTGGGGAGGAACGAGCAGTACTTC. Translation gives CAWVGVGRNEQYF.

This clone has just a few counts. The chain is built from TRBV11-2 and TRBJ2-7; D might be TRBD1 (6 bases). V lost 6 bases to trimming and J lost 6 bases, with 9 bases between them. The CDR3 extends over 11 amino acids. Per the germline V gene, CDR1 is SGHAT and CDR2 is FQNNGV. The CDR3 reads CASRVGGEQYF. CDR3 sequence (DNA): TGTGCCAGCAGGGTAGGGGGCGAGCAGTACTTC.

This rearrangement joins TRBV2 to TRBJ1-6; D unclear. Between the trimmed V and J ends, which lost 5 bases and 5 bases, there was a span of 13 bases. The CDR3 runs to 15 residues. Germline V gives CDR1 SNHLY, CDR2 FYNNEI. CDR3 nucleotides: TGTGCCAGCAGTACGGTCGAGGGAAATAATTCACCCCTCCACTTT. Residues: CASSTVEGNNSPLHF.

In its sample, this clone was seen a few times. This rearrangement joins TRBV28 to TRBJ2-5; no definite D call. The ends were cut back, 2 bases at V and 4 bases at J, with 8 bases in the middle. Germline V gene data show CDR1 as MDHEN and CDR2 as SYDVKM. CDR3 length equals 13 residues. For the CDR3, the DNA is TGTGCCAGCAGTTTAGGGCAGACAGAGACCCAGTACTTC. Protein: CASSLGQTETQYF.

This clone was detected a few times. This sequence joins TRBV19 and TRBJ2-3; 9 nucleotides agree with TRBD1. The V gene's germline CDR1 is LNHDA and CDR2 SQIVND (reference sequence). The CDR3 has 13 amino acids. Germline trimming cut 8 bases from V and 3 bases from J; bases unmatched to any gene: 3. CDR3 bases: TGTGCCAGTGGGACAGGGTTTACAGATACGCAGTATTTT. Protein sequence: CASGTGFTDTQYF.

This clone was picked up a small number of times. V and J are TRBV18 and TRBJ1-4; 7 bases agree with TRBD1. The CDR3 is 15 residues long. V gave up 5 bases and J gave up 8 bases; unmatched junction bases: 11. CDR1 is KGHSH, CDR2 LQKENI, per germline. In nucleotides, the CDR3 is TGTGCCAGCTCATCCCGGGACAGAACCACAGAAAAACTGTTTTTT. Translated: CASSSRDRTTEKLFF.

The chain couples TRBV18 to TRBJ1-1; a possible D gene is TRBD1 (5 bases). V was clipped by 4 bases and J by 1 base, with 10 bases between them. CDR1 and CDR2 from the germline V gene are KGHSH and LQKENI. The CDR3 contains 14 residues. As DNA, the CDR3 is TGTGCCAGCTCACGGTCGGGGGAGAACACTGAAGCTTTCTTT. It translates to CASSRSGENTEAFF.

This clone was found a few times. The chain couples TRBV14 to TRBJ2-3; possible D gene TRBD2, 6 bases. V shed 2 bases and J shed 0 bases, with 9 bases lying between them. CDR1 SGHDN and CDR2 FVKESK come from the germline V gene. This CDR3 has 15 residues. CDR3 residues: CASSQQLASTDTQYF. In DNA, the CDR3 is TGTGCCAGCAGCCAACAGCTAGCGAGCACAGATACGCAGTATTTT.

This clone was detected a few times. This sequence joins TRBV10-3 and TRBJ2-7; 7 bases line up with TRBD2. V shed 6 bases, J shed 4 bases, and the junction held 6 bases outside the gene matches. This CDR3 has 13 residues. The germline V gene has CDR1 ENHRY and CDR2 SYGVKD. As DNA, the CDR3 is TGTGCCATCAGCGGCGGGAGTCCTTACGAGCAGTACTTC. Its protein is CAISGGSPYEQYF.

Only a few counts were recorded for this clone. The chain links TRBV19 to TRBJ2-7; D might be TRBD1 (5 bases). The CDR3 length is 13 residues. V was pared by 6 bases and J by 3 bases, with 12 bases between. Germline lookup yields CDR1 LNHDA and CDR2 SQIVND (reference sequence). The CDR3: CASSQDKDYEQYF. As DNA, the CDR3 is TGTGCCAGTAGCCAGGACAAGGACTACGAGCAGTACTTC.

This clone appeared a few times. The chain carries TRBV20-1 and TRBJ2-3; a weak D match, TRBD2 (5 bases). This CDR3 has 11 residues. CDR1 is DFQATT, CDR2 SNEGSKA, per germline (reference sequence). This chain's CDR3 is CTIGVLDTQYF. The CDR3 DNA sequence: TGCACCATCGGGGTTCTAGATACGCAGTATTTT.

This clone was counted only a few times. The chain is built from TRBV15 and TRBJ1-4; D gene uncertain. The V gene lost 0 bases and the J gene lost 6 bases, with 11 bases spanning the gap. Germline V gene lookup returns CDR1 LNHNV and CDR2 YYDKDF (reference sequence). The CDR3 totals 15 residues. CDR3 coding DNA: TGTGCCACCAGCAGAGATCTATACCGGGATGAAAAACTGTTTTTT. Its protein product is CATSRDLYRDEKLFF. Full variable domain (missing parts from reference TRBV15 and TRBJ1-4): DAMVIQNPRYQVTQFGKPVTLSCSQTLNHNVMYWYQQKSSQAPKLLFHYYDKDFNNEADTPDNFQSRRPNTSFCFLDIRSPGLGDTAMYLCATSRDLYRDEKLFFGSGTQLSVL.

The chain has TRBV28 and TRBJ2-7; 7 bases align to TRBD2. Germline loops: CDR1 MDHEN, CDR2 SYDVKM. The CDR3 is 16 amino acids. Losses at the gene ends were 7 bases for V and 0 bases for J; bases not matched to a gene: 12. The CDR3 here is CASNPSSGISSYEQYF. The CDR3, as DNA: TGTGCCAGCAACCCCTCGAGCGGGATAAGCTCCTACGAGCAGTACTTC.

The V call is TRBV6-5, the J call TRBJ2-2; 7 bases map to TRBD2. V lost 6 bases, J lost 5 bases, and 9 bases stayed unmatched. Per germline, CDR1 MNHEY and CDR2 SVGAGI. The CDR3 is made up of 15 amino acids. The CDR3 bases are TGTGCCAGCAGCCCAGAGGGACTACGGACCGGGGAGCTGTTTTTT. Amino acids: CASSPEGLRTGELFF.

CDR3 amino acids: CASSGGGRETQYF. DNA of the CDR3: TGTGCCAGCAGCGGCGGGGGGAGAGAGACCCAGTACTTC. The chain recombines TRBV28 with TRBJ2-5, with 8 bases identical to TRBD2. The trim removed 6 bases at V and 4 bases at J, leaving 4 bases unmatched. Germline values: CDR1 MDHEN, CDR2 SYDVKM. CDR3 length equals 13 residues. Based on the CDR3 plus reference TRBV28 and TRBJ2-5, the full variable domain is DVKVTQSSRYLVKRTGEKVFLECVQDMDHENMFWYRQDPGLGLRLIYFSYDVKMKEKGDIPEGYSVSREKKERFSLILESASTNQTSMYLCASSGGGRETQYFGPGTRLLVL.

The V gene is TRBV11-3, the J gene TRBJ2-2, with 7 bases lining up with TRBD1. The CDR3 runs 14 residues. The ends lost 4 bases at V and 7 bases at J; junction bases unmatched: 6. Germline assignment: CDR1 SGHNT and CDR2 YENEEA. The CDR3 DNA reads as TGTGCCAGCAGCTCCGAGACAGGGATCGGGGAGCTGTTTTTT. Residues: CASSSETGIGELFF.

This clone was found a few times. J is TRBJ2-5 and V is TRBV7-2, with TRBD2 matching 8 bases. From germline, CDR1 is SGHTA and CDR2 FQGNSA. The V gene end was trimmed by 5 bases and the J gene end by 5 bases; junction bases not matched to a gene: 10. The CDR3 totals 15 residues. The CDR3 spells CASSPTGLGRETQYF. CDR3 nucleotides: TGTGCCAGCAGCCCTACGGGACTAGGGCGCGAGACCCAGTACTTC.

This chain links TRBV15 with TRBJ2-5; TRBD1 matches 8 bases. The CDR3 spans 15 residues. CDR1 is LNHNV, CDR2 YYDKDF, per germline (reference sequence). Trimming cost V 2 bases and J 5 bases; bases outside gene matches: 7. The CDR3 is CATSRPGQGEETQYF. CDR3 nucleotide sequence: TGTGCCACCAGCAGACCTGGACAGGGTGAGGAGACCCAGTACTTC.